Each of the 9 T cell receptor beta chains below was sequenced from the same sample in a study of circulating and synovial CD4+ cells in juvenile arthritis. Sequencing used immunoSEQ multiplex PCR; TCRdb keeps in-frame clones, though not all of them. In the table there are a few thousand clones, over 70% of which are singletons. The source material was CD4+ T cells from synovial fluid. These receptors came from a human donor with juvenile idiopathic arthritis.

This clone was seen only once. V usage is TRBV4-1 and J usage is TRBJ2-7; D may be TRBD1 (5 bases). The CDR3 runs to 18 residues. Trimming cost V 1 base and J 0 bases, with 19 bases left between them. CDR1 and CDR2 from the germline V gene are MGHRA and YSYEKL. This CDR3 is CASSQVLTGASYSYEQYF. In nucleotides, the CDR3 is TGCGCCAGCAGCCAAGTTTTGACTGGGGCGTCCTACTCCTACGAGCAGTACTTC.

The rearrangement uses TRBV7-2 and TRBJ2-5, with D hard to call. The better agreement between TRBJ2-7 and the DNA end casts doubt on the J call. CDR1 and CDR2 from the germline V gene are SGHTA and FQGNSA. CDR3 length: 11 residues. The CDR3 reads CASSASDEQYF. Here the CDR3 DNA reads TGTGCCAGCAGCGCCAGCGACGAGCAGTACTTC.

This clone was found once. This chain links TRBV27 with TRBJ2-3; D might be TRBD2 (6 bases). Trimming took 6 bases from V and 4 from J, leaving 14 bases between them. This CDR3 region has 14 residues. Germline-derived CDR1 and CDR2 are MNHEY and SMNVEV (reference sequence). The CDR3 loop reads CASRTHGSSDTQYF. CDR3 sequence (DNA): TGTGCCAGCAGGACACACGGGAGTTCAGATACGCAGTATTTT.

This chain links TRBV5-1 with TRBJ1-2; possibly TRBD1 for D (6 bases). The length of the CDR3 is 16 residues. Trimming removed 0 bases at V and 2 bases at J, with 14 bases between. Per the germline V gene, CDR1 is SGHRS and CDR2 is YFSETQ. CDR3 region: CASSLASQGTNYGYTF. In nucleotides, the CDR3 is TGCGCCAGCAGCTTGGCCTCACAGGGTACCAACTATGGCTACACCTTC.

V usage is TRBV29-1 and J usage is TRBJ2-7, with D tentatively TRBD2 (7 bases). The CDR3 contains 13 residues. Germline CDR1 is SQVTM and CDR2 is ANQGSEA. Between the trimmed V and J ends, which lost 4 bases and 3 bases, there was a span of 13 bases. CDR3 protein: CSVGRGGGYEQYF. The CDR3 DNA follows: TGCAGCGTTGGGCGGGGAGGGGGCTACGAGCAGTACTTC.

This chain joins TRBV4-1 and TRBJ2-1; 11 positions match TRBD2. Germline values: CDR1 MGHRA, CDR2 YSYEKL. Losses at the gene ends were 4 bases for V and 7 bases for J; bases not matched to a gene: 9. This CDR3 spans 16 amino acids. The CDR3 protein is CASSPTTSGRKNEQFF. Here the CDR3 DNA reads TGCGCCAGCAGCCCCACAACTAGCGGGAGAAAGAATGAGCAGTTCTTC.

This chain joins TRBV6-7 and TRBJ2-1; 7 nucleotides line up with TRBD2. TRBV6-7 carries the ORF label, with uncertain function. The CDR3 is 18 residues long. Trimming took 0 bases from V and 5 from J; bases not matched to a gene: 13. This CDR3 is CASSYSLSGTKVHNEQFF. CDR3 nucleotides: TGTGCCAGCAGTTACTCGTTGTCCGGGACTAAGGTGCACAATGAGCAGTTCTTC.

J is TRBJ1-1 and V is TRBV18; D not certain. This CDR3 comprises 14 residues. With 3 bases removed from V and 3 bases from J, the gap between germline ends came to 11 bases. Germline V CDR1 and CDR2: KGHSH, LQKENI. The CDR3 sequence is CASSPEAHYTEAFF. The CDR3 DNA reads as TGTGCCAGCTCACCCGAGGCCCATTACACTGAAGCTTTCTTT. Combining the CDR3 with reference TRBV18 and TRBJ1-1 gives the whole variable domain NAGVMQNPRHLVRRRGQEARLRCSPMKGHSHVYWYRQLPEEGLKFMVYLQKENIIDESGMPKERFSAEFPKEGPSILRIQQVVRGDSAAYFCASSPEAHYTEAFFGQGTRLTVV.

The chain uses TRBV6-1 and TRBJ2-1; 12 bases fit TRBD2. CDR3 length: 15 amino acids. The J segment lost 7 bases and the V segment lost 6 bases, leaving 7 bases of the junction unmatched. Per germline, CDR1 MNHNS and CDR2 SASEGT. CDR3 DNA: TGTGCCAGCAGACTAACTAGCGGGGGGTATAATGAGCAGTTCTTC. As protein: CASRLTSGGYNEQFF.